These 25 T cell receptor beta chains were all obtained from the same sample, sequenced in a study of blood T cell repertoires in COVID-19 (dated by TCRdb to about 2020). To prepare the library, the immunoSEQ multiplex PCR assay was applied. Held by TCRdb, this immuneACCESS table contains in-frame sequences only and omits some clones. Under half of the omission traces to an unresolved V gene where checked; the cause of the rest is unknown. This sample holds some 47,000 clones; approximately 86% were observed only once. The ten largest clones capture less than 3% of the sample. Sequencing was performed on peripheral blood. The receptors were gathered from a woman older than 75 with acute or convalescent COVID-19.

DNA for the CDR3: TGTGCCAGCAGCCTCCCGGGACAGGGGGCCGGGGGCGAGCAGTACTTC. It encodes CASSLPGQGAGGEQYF. The J gene is TRBJ2-7, the V gene TRBV5-4; 12 bases are shared with TRBD1. The CDR3 covers 16 residues. CDR1 is SGHNT and CDR2 is YYREEE in the germline V gene (reference sequence). With 4 bases clipped from V and 6 bases from J, the junction kept 11 bases outside the gene matches.

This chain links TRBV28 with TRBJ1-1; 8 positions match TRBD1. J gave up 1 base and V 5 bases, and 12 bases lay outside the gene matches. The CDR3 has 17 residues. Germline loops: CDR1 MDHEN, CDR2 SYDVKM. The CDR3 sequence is CASSSADRGARNTEAFF. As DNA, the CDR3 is TGTGCCAGCAGTAGCGCTGACAGGGGCGCAAGGAACACTGAAGCTTTCTTT.

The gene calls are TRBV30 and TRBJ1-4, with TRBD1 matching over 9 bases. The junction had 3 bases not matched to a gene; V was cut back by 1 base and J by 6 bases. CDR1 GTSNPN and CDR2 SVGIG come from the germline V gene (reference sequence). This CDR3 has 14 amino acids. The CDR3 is CAWSGGTGYEKLFF. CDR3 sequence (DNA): TGTGCCTGGAGTGGCGGGACAGGGTATGAAAAACTGTTTTTT.

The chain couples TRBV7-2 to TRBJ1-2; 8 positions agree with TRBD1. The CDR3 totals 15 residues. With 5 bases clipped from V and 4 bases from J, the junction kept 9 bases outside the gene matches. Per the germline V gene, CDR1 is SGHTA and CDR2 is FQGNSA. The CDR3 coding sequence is TGTGCCAGCAGCGGGGGGACAGGTAGACGCTATGGCTACACCTTC. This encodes CASSGGTGRRYGYTF.

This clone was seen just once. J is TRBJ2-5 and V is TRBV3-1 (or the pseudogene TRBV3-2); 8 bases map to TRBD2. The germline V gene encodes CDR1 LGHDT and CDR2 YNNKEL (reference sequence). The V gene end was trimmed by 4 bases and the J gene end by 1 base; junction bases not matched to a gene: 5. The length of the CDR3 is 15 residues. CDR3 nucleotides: TGTGCCAGCAGCCCAGCCACTAGCGGCCAAGAGACCCAGTACTTC. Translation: CASSPATSGQETQYF.

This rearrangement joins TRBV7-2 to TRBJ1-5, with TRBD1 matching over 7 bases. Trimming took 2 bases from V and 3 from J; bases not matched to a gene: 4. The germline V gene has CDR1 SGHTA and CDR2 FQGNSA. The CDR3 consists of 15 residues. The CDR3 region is CASSLSTGDNQPQHF. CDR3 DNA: TGTGCCAGCAGCTTATCTACAGGGGACAATCAGCCCCAGCATTTT.

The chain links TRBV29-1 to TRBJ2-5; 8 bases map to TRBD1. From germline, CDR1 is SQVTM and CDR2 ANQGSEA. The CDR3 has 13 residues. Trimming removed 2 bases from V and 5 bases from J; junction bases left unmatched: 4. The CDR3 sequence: CSVEQGAAETQYF. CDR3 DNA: TGCAGCGTTGAACAGGGGGCTGCGGAGACCCAGTACTTC.

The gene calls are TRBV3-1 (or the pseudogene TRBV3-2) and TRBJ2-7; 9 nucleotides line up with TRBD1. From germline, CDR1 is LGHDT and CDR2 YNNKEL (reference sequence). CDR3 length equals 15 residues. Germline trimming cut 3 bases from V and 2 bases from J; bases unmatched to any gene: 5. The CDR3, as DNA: TGTGCCAGCAGCCAGAGGGGACAGGGAACCTACGAGCAGTACTTC. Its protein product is CASSQRGQGTYEQYF.

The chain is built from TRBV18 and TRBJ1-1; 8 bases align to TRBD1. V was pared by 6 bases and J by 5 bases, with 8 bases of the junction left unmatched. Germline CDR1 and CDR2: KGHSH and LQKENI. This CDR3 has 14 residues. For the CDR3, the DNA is TGTGCCAGCTCCCTCGGACAGGGTTGGACTGAAGCTTTCTTT. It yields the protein CASSLGQGWTEAFF.

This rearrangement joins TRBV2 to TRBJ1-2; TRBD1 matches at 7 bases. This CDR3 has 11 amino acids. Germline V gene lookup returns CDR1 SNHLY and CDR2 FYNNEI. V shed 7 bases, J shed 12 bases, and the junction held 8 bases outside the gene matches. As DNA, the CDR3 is TGTGCCAGCAAAATTGAGGGGGCCGACACCTTC. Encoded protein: CASKIEGADTF.

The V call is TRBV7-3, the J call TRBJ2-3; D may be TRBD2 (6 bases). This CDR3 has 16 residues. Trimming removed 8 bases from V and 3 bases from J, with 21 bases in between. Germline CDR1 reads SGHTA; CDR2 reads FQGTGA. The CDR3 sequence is CASSPGVGRTTDTQYF. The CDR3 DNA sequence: TGTGCCAGCTCTCCGGGGGTAGGGAGAACAACAGATACGCAGTATTTT.

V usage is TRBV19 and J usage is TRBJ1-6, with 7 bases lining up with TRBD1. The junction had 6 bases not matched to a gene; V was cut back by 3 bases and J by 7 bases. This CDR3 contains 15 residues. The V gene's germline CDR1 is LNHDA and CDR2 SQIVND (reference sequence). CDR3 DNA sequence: TGTGCCAGTAGTATGGGACAGCCGGGGAATTCACCCCTCCACTTT. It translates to CASSMGQPGNSPLHF.

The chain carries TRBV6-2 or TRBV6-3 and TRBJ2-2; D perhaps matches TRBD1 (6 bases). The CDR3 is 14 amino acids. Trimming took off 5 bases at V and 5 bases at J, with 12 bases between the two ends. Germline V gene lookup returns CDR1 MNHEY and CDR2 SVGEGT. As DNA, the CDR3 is TGTGCCAGCAGTCCACAGGGTTCGACCGGGGAGCTGTTTTTT. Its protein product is CASSPQGSTGELFF.

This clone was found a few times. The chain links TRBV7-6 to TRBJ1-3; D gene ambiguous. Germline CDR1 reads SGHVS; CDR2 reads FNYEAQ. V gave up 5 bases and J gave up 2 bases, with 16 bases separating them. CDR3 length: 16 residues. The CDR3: CASSLGEGRTGNTIYF. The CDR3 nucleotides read TGTGCCAGCAGCCTAGGCGAGGGAAGGACTGGAAACACCATATATTTT.

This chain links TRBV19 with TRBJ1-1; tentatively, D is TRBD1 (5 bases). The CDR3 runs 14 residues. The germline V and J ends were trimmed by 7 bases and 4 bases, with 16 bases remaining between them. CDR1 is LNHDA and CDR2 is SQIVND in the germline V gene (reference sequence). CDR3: CASTLIGGSTEAFF. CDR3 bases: TGTGCCAGTACTCTTATCGGGGGGAGCACTGAAGCTTTCTTT.

The chain's CDR3 is CAWSLPGGAAFF. For the CDR3, the DNA is TGTGCCTGGAGTTTGCCCGGAGGTGCGGCTTTCTTT. The gene calls are TRBV30 and TRBJ1-1; D unclear. Trimming shortened V by 2 bases and J by 11 bases, and 15 bases separated the two germline ends. CDR3 length equals 12 residues. Germline V lookup: CDR1 GTSNPN, CDR2 SVGIG (reference sequence).

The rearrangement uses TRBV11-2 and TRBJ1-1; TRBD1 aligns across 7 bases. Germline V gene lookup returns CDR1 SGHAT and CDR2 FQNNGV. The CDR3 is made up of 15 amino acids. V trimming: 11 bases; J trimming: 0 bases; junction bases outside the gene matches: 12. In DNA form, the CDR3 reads TGTGCCGTCGCTTCTCAAGGGGGCATGAACACTGAAGCTTTCTTT. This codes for CAVASQGGMNTEAFF.

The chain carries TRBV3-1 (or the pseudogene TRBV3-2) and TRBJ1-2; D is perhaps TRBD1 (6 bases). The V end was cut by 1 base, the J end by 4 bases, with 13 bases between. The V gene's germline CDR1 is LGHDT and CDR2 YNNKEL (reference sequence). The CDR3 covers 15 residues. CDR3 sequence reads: CASSQGPGDVYGYTF. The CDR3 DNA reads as TGTGCCAGCAGCCAAGGCCCAGGGGACGTCTATGGCTACACCTTC.

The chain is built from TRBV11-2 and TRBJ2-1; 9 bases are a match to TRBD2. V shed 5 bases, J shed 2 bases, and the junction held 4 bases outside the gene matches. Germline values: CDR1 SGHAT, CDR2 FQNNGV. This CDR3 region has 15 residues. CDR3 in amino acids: CASSLSGGPYNEQFF. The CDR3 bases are TGTGCCAGCAGCCTAAGCGGGGGGCCCTACAATGAGCAGTTCTTC. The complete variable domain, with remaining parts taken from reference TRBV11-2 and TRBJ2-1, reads EAGVAQSPRYKIIEKRQSVAFWCNPISGHATLYWYQQILGQGPKLLIQFQNNGVVDDSQLPKDRFSAERLKGVDSTLKIQPAKLEDSAVYLCASSLSGGPYNEQFFGPGTRLTVL.

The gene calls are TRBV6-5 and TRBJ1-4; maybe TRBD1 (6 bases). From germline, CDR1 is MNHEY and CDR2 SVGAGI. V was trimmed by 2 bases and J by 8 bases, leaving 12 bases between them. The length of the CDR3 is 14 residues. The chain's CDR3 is CASSYRRGNEKLFF. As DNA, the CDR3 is TGTGCCAGCAGTTACAGAAGGGGGAACGAAAAACTGTTTTTT.

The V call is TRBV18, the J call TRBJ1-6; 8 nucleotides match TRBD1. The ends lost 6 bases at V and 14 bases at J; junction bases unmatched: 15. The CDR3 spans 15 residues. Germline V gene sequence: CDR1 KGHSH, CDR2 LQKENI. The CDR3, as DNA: TGTGCCAGCTCCTACCGGGGGACAGGACCCCTCACCCTCCACTTT. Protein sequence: CASSYRGTGPLTLHF.

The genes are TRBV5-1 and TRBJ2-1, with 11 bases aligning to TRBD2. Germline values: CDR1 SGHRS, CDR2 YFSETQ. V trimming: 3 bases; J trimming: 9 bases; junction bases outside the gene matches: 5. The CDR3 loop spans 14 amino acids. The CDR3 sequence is CASSSIAGGREQFF. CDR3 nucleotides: TGCGCCAGCAGCTCGATAGCGGGGGGGCGTGAGCAGTTCTTC. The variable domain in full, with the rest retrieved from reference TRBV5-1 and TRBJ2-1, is KAGVTQTPRYLIKTRGQQVTLSCSPISGHRSVSWYQQTPGQGLQFLFEYFSETQRNKGNFPGRFSGRQFSNSRSEMNVSTLELGDSALYLCASSSIAGGREQFFGPGTRLTVL.

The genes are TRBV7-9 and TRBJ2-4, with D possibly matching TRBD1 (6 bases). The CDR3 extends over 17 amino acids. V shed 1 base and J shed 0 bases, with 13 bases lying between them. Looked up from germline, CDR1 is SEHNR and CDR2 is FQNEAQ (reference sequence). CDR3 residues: CASSLESQGIAKNIQYF. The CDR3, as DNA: TGTGCCAGCAGCTTAGAATCTCAGGGGATAGCCAAAAACATTCAGTACTTC.

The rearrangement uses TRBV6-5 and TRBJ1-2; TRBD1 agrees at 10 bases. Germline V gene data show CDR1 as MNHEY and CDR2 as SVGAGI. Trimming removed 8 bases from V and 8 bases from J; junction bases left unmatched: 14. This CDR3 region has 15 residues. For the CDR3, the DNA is TGTGCCAGCGGGCCACGGACAGGGGGTAGTACGGGCTACACCTTC. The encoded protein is CASGPRTGGSTGYTF.

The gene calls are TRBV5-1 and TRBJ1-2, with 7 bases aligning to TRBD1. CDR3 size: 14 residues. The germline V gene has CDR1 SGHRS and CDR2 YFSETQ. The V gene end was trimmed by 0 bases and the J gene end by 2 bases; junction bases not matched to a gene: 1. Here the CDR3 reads CASSLGQGNYGYTF. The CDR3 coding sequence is TGCGCCAGCAGCTTGGGACAGGGAAACTATGGCTACACCTTC.